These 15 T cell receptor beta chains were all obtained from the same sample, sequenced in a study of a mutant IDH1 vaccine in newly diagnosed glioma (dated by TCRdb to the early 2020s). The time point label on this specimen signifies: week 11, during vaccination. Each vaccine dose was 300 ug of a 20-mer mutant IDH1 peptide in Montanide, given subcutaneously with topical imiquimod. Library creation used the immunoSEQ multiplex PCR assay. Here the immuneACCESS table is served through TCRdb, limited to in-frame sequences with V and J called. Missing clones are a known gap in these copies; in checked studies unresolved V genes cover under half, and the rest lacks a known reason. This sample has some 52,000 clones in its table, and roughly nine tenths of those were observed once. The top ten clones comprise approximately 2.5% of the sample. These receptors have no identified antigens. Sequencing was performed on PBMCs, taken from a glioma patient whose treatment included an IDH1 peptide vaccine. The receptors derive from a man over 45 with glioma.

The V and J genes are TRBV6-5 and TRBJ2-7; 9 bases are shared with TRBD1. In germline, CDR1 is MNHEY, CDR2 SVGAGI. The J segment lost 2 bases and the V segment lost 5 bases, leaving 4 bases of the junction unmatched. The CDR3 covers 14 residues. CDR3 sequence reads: CASSAGTGPYEQYF. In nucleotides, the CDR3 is TGTGCCAGCAGTGCCGGGACAGGGCCCTACGAGCAGTACTTC.

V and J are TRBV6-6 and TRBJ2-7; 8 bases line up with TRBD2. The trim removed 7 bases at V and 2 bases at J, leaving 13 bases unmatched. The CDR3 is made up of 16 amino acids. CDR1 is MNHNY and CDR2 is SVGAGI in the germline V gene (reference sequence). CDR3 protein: CASTPGPAGVPYEQYF. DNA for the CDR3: TGTGCCAGCACCCCCGGGCCAGCGGGAGTTCCCTACGAGCAGTACTTC.

CDR3 in amino acids: CASSLTADTQYF. The DNA for the CDR3 is TGTGCCAGCAGCCTCACAGCAGATACGCAGTATTTT. This chain uses TRBV9 with TRBJ2-3; the D is unclear. The CDR3 is made up of 12 amino acids. The germline V gene encodes CDR1 SGDLS and CDR2 YYNGEE. Trimming removed 4 bases at V and 4 bases at J, with 7 bases between.

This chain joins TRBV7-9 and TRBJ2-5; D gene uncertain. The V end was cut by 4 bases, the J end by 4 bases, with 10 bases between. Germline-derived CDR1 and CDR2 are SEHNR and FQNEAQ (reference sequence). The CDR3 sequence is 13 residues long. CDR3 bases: TGTGCCAGCAGCTCCGAAGTGGTAGAGACCCAGTACTTC. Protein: CASSSEVVETQYF.

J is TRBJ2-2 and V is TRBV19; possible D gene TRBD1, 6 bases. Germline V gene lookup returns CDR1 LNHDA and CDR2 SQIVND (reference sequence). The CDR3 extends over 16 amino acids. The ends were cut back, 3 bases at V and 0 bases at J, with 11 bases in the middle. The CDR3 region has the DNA TGTGCCAGTAGTATTCTAGGGGGTGCGAACACCGGGGAGCTGTTTTTT. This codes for CASSILGGANTGELFF.

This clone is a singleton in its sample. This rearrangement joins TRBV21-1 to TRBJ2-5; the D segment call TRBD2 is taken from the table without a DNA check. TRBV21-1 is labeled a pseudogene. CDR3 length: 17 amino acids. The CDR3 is CASSKSVGGKRQETQYF. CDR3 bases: TGTGCCAGCAGCAAATCCGTGGGGGGTAAGAGGCAAGAGACCCAGTACTTC.

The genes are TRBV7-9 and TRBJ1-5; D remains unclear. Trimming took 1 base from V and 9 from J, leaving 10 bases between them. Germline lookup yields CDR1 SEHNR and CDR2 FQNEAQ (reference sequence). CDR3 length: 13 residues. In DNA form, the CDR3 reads TGTGCCAGCAGCTTAGGGGGTACACGGCCCCAGCATTTT. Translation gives CASSLGGTRPQHF.

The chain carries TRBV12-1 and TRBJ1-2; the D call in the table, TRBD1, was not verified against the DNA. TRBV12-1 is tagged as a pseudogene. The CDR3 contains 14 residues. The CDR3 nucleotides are TGTGCCAGCAGCTACGGGACAGGGCGGCATGGCTACACCTTC. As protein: CASSYGTGRHGYTF.

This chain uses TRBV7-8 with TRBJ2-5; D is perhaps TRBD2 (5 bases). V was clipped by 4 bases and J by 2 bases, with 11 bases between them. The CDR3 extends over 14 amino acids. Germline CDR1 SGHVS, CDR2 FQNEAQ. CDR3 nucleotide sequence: TGTGCCAGCAGCTCCCGGACTCGACAAGAGACCCAGTACTTC. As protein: CASSSRTRQETQYF.

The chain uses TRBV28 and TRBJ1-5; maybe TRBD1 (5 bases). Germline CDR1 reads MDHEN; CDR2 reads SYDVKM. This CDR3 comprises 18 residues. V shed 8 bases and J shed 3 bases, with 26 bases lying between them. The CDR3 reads CASLIKSGGFGVNQPQHF. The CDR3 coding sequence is TGTGCCAGCCTAATAAAGTCGGGGGGGTTCGGTGTCAATCAGCCCCAGCATTTT.

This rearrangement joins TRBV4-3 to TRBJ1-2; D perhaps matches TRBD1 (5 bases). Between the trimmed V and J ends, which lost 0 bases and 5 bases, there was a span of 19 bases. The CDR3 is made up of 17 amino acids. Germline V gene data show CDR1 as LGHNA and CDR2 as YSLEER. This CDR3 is CASSQDFGQGEGYGYTF. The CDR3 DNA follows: TGCGCCAGCAGCCAAGATTTTGGCCAGGGAGAGGGTTATGGCTACACCTTC.

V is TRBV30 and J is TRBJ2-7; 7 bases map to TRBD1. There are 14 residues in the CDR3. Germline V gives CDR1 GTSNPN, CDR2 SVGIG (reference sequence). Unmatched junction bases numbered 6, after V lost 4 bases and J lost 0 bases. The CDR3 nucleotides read TGTGCCTGGAAAAGGGGGCACGGCTCCTACGAGCAGTACTTC. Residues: CAWKRGHGSYEQYF.

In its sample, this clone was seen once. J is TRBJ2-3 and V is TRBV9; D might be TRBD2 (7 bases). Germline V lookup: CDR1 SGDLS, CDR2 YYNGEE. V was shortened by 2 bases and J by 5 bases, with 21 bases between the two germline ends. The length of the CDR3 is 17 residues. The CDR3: CASSVGVRGGRGDTQYF. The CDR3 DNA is TGTGCCAGCAGCGTTGGGGTAAGGGGGGGACGGGGAGATACGCAGTATTTT.

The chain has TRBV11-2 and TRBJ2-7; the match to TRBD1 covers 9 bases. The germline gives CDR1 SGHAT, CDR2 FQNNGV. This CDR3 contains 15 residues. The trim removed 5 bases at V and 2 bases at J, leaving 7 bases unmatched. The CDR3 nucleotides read TGTGCCAGCAGCATTGGGACAGGGACAACCTACGAGCAGTACTTC. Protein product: CASSIGTGTTYEQYF.

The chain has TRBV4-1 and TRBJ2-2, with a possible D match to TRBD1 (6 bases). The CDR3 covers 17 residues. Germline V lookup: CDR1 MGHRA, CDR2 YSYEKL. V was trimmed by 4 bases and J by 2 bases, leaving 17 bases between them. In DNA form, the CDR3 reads TGCGCCAGCAGCCTATTATTCCGGGACATCAACACCGGGGAGCTGTTTTTT. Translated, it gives CASSLLFRDINTGELFF.